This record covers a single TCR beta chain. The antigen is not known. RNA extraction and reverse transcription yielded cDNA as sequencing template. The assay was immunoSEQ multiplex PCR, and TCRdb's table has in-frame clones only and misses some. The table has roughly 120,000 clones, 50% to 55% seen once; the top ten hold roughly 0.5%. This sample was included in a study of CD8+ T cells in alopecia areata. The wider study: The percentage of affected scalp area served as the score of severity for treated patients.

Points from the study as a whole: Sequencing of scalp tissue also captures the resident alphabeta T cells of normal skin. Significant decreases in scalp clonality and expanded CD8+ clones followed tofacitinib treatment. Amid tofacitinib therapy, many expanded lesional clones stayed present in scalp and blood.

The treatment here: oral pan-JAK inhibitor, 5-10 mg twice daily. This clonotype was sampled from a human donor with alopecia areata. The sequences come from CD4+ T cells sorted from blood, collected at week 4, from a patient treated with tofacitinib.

CDR3 sequence: CASTRGGGTDTQYF. Written as DNA, the CDR3 is TGTGCCAGCACCCGCGGGGGTGGCACAGATACGCAGTATTTT. The chain has TRBV7-2 and TRBJ2-3; TRBD2 aligns across 7 bases. Germline CDR1 SGHTA, CDR2 FQGNSA. Trimming cost V 7 bases and J 1 base; bases outside gene matches: 5. The CDR3 is made up of 14 amino acids.